This record looks at one TCR beta chain sequence and its context. Exclusion criteria comprised uncontrolled infection, other autoimmune disease, pregnancy or lactation. Clinical symptoms, serum thyroxine, TRAb, thyroid ultrasound and orbital computed tomography established diagnosis. Amplification of TCR beta CDR3 regions was performed using RNA transcripts as template. RT-PCR in the first round (using the HTBI primer set) targeted the TCR CDR3. TCRdb analysed the multiplex PCR reads with MiXCR anew, one entry per CDR3 protein. The sample shows roughly 700,000 distinct CDR3 sequences, 15% to 20% of them seen only once. The CDR3 consists of 13 residues. V was clipped by 2 bases and J by 6 bases, with 8 bases between them. From germline, CDR1 is MNHEY and CDR2 SMNVEV (reference sequence). This entry is derived from a study of T cells in Graves' hyperthyroidism and ophthalmopathy.

This sequence joins TRBV27 and TRBJ1-5; D is undetermined. The receptor was derived from a man between 45 and 60 years old with Graves' hyperthyroidism. Sequenced material: blood. As DNA, the CDR3 is TGTGCCAGCAGTTTAAGGGCTGGTCAGCCCCAGCATTTT. Protein sequence: CASSLRAGQPQHF.